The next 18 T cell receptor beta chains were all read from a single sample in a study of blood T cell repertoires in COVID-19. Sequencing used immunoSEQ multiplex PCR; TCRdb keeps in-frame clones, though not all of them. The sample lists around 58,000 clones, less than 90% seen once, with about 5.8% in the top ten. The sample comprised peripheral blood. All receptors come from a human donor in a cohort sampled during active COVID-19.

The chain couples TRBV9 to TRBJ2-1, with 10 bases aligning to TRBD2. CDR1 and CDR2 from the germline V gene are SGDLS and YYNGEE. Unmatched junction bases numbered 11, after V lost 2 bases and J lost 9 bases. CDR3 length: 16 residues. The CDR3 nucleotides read TGTGCCAGCAGCGTTAAAGCGGGGGGGCCTGTTGGTGAGCAGTTCTTC. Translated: CASSVKAGGPVGEQFF.

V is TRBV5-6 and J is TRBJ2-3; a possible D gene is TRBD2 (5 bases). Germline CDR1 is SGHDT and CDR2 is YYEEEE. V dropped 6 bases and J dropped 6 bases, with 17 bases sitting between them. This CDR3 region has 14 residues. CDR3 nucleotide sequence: TGTGCCAGCACTCTGGGCCGGGGATACGATACGCAGTATTTT. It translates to CASTLGRGYDTQYF.

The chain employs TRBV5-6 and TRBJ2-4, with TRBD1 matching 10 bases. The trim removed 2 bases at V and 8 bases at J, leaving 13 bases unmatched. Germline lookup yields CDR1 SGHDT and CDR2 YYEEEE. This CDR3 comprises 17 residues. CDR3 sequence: CASSFAGQGRSRDIQYF. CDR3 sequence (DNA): TGTGCCAGCAGCTTCGCGGGACAGGGGCGATCAAGGGACATTCAGTACTTC.

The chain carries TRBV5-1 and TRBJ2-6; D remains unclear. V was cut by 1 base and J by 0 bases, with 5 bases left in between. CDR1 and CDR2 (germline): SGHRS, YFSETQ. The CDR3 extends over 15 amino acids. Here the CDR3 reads CASSLSSSGANVLTF. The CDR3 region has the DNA TGCGCCAGCAGCTTGTCATCCTCTGGGGCCAACGTCCTGACTTTC.

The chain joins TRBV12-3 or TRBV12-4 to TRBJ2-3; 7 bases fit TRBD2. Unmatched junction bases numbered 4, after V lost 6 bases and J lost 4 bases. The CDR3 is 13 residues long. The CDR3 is CASRPAGADTQYF. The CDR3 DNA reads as TGTGCCAGCAGACCCGCGGGGGCAGATACGCAGTATTTT.

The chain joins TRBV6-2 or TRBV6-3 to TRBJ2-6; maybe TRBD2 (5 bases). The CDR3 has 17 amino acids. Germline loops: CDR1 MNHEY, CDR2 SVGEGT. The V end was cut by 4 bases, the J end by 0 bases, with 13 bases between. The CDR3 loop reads CASSSRGLLSGANVLTF. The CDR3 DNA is TGTGCCAGCAGTTCCCGTGGACTGCTCTCTGGGGCCAACGTCCTGACTTTC.

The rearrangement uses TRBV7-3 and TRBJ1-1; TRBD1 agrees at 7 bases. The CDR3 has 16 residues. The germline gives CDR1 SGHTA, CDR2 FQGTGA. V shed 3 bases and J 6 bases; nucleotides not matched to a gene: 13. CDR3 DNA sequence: TGTGCCAGCAGCTTGGGGCAGATGGGACAGACCTCTGAAGCTTTCTTT. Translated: CASSLGQMGQTSEAFF.

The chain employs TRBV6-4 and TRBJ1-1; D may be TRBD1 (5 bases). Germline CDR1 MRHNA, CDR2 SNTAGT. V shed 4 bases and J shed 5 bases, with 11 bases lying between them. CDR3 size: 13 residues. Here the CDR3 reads CASSGGSGTEAFF. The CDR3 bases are TGTGCCAGCAGTGGGGGCAGCGGGACTGAAGCTTTCTTT.

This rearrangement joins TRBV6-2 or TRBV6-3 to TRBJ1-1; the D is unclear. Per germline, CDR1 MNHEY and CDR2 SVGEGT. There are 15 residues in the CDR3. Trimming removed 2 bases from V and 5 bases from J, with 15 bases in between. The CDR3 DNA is TGTGCCAGCAGTTACGATTCGGTGCCGAGTACTGAAGCTTTCTTT. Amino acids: CASSYDSVPSTEAFF.

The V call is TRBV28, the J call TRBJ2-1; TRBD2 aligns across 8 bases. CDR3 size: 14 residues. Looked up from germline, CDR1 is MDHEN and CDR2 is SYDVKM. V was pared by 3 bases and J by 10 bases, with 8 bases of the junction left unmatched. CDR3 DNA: TGTGCCAGCAGTTTCCCGGGGGGGTTCCAGGAGCAGTTCTTC. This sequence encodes CASSFPGGFQEQFF.

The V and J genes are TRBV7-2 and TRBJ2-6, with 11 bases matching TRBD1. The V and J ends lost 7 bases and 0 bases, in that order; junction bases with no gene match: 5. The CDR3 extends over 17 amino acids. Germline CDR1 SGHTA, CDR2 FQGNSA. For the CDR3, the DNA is TGTGCCAGCACCCTGGGGACAGGGGGCTCTGGGGCCAACGTCCTGACTTTC. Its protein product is CASTLGTGGSGANVLTF.

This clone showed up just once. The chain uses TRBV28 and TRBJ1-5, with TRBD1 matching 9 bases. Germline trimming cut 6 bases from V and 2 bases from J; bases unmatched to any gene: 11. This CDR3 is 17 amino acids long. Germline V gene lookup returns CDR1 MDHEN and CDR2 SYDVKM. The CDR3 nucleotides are TGTGCCAGCAGACAACATGGGACAGGGTGGGGCAATCAGCCCCAGCATTTT. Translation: CASRQHGTGWGNQPQHF.

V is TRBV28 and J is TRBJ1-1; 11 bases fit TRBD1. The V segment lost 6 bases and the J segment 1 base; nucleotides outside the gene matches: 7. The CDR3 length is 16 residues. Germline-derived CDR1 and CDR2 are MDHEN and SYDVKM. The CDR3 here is CASRPDRGRGNTEAFF. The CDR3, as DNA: TGTGCCAGCAGACCGGACAGGGGGCGAGGGAACACTGAAGCTTTCTTT.

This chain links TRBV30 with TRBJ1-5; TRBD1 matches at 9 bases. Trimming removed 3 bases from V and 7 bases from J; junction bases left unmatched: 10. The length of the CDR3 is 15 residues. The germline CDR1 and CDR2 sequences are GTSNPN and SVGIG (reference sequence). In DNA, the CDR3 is TGTGCCTGGAGAGATAAACAGGGGGCAGGACAGCCCCAGCATTTT. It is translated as CAWRDKQGAGQPQHF. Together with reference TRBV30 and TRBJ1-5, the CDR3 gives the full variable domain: SQTIHQWPATLVQPVGSPLSLECTVEGTSNPNLYWYRQAAGRGLQLLFYSVGIGQISSEVPQNLSASRPQDRQFILSSKKLLLSDSGFYLCAWRDKQGAGQPQHFGDGTRLSIL.

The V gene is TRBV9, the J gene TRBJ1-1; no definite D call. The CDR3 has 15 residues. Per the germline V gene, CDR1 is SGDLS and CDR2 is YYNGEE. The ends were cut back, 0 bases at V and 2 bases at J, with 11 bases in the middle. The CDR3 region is CASSVGPGPNTEAFF. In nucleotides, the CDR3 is TGTGCCAGCAGCGTAGGACCAGGTCCAAACACTGAAGCTTTCTTT.

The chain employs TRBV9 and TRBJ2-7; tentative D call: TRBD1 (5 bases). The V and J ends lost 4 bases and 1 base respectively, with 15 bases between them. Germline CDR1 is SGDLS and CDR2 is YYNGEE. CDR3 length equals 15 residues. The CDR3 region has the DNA TGTGCCAGCAGCCCCCTAGATGCAGGGTCCTACGAGCAGTACTTC. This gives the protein CASSPLDAGSYEQYF.

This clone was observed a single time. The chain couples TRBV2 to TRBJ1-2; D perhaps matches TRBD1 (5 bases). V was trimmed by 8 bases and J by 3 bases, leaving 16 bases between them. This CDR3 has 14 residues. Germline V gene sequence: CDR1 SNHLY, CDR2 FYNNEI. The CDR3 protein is CASWRLGGDYGYTF. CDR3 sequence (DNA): TGTGCCAGCTGGAGGTTGGGGGGGGACTATGGCTACACCTTC.

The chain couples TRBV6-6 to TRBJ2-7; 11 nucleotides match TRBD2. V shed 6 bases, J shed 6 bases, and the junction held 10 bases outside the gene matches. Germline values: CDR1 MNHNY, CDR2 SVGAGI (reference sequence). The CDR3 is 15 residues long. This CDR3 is CASSPRLAGRSEQYF. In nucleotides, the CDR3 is TGTGCCAGCAGCCCGAGACTAGCGGGGAGATCCGAGCAGTACTTC.